These T cell receptor beta chains were read from a single sample in a study of T cell responses to AZD1222 COVID-19 vaccine. The data were produced by immunoSEQ multiplex PCR, yet TCRdb's version contains in-frame clones alone and is incomplete. The sample records approximately 100,000 clones, over 75% being singletons. The sequencing here drew on peripheral blood, taken on day 0 of AZD1222 vaccination. The receptors come from an adult in good health. Each CDR3 is given with its conserved first and last residue. The D gene is left open where the match is weak. Clone size is shown for a subset of rows, as once, few, many or a class of expanded clone.

V,D,J,size,CDR3,DNA
TRBV10-3,.,TRBJ2-5,.,CAISESSGAQETQYF,TGTGCCATCAGTGAGTCCTCGGGAGCGCAAGAGACCCAGTACTTC
TRBV2,TRBD1,TRBJ1-6,once,CASSEGQGGSPLHF,TGTGCCAGCAGTGAGGGACAGGGGGGTTCACCCCTCCACTTT
TRBV7-6,.,TRBJ2-2,.,CASSFLDNTGELFF,TGTGCCAGCAGCTTTCTAGATAACACCGGGGAGCTGTTTTTT
TRBV5-8,.,TRBJ2-1,.,CASSLRWRDNEQFF,TGTGCCAGCAGCTTGCGGTGGCGCGACAATGAGCAGTTCTTC
TRBV5-6,TRBD1,TRBJ1-2,once,CASTFLSDRAYGYTF,TGTGCCAGCACCTTTCTTTCCGACAGGGCCTATGGCTACACCTTC
TRBV28,.,TRBJ1-1,.,CASTLTVGGKAFF,TGTGCCAGCACTCTCACCGTGGGGGGTAAAGCTTTCTTT
TRBV5-6,.,TRBJ2-7,few,CASSRTRREQYF,TGTGCCAGCAGCCGGACAAGGAGAGAGCAGTACTTC
TRBV11-3,.,TRBJ2-2,.,CASSPRQASNTGELFF,TGTGCCAGCAGCCCTCGACAGGCCTCGAACACCGGGGAGCTGTTTTTT
TRBV7-2,TRBD2,TRBJ2-1,.,CASSLAASGGAEQFF,TGTGCCAGCAGCTTAGCGGCTAGCGGGGGAGCAGAGCAGTTCTTC
TRBV5-4,TRBD1,TRBJ1-6,.,CASSPQWAQGAKSPLHF,TGTGCCAGCAGCCCGCAATGGGCACAGGGGGCAAAATCACCCCTCCACTTT
TRBV27,.,TRBJ1-5,.,CASSPWGSRSNQPQHF,TGTGCCAGCAGTCCGTGGGGCAGCCGCAGCAATCAGCCCCAGCATTTT
TRBV7-9,.,TRBJ2-5,.,CASSQRSTQETQYF,TGTGCCAGCAGCCAACGCAGTACTCAAGAGACCCAGTACTTC
TRBV18,TRBD1,TRBJ2-7,.,CASSPGQYHEQYF,TGTGCCAGCTCGCCGGGACAGTACCACGAGCAGTACTTC
TRBV19,.,TRBJ2-7,.,CASSMGGANYEQYF,TGTGCCAGTAGTATGGGGGGCGCGAACTACGAGCAGTACTTC
TRBV18,TRBD1,TRBJ2-1,few,CASSPGTGGVDEQFF,TGTGCCAGCTCACCGGGGACAGGGGGGGTCGATGAGCAGTTCTTC
TRBV7-2,.,TRBJ2-7,.,CASSVTYGSRYEQYF,TGTGCCAGCAGCGTAACCTACGGGTCTCGATACGAGCAGTACTTC
TRBV28,.,TRBJ2-3,.,CASSLESQISTDTQYF,TGTGCCAGCAGTTTAGAATCCCAGATTAGCACAGATACGCAGTATTTT
TRBV5-8,.,TRBJ1-5,.,CASSLRHSNQPQHF,TGTGCCAGCAGCTTGAGACATAGCAATCAGCCCCAGCATTTT
TRBV2,TRBD1,TRBJ2-7,once,CASSLGQVYEQYF,TGTGCCAGCAGCCTGGGACAGGTCTACGAGCAGTACTTC
TRBV18,TRBD1,TRBJ1-5,.,CASSPAGGSNQPQHF,TGTGCCAGCTCACCGGCAGGGGGCAGCAATCAGCCCCAGCATTTT
TRBV14,.,TRBJ1-2,.,CASSQDLRWGYTF,TGTGCCAGCAGCCAAGATTTACGGTGGGGCTACACCTTC
TRBV7-6,TRBD2,TRBJ2-3,.,CASSLKAGGGKDTQYF,TGTGCCAGCAGCTTAAAAGCGGGGGGGGGAAAAGATACGCAGTATTTT
TRBV28,.,TRBJ1-1,.,CASSFARTEAFF,TGTGCCAGCAGTTTTGCGCGCACTGAAGCTTTCTTT
TRBV18,TRBD1,TRBJ2-7,.,CASSPGTGGLYEQYF,TGTGCCAGCTCACCCGGGACAGGGGGCCTCTACGAGCAGTACTTC
TRBV30,TRBD1,TRBJ1-5,.,CAYKTGQGGANQPQHF,TGTGCCTACAAAACGGGACAGGGGGGCGCAAATCAGCCCCAGCATTTT
TRBV20-1,.,TRBJ2-7,.,CSASTGDEQYF,TGCAGTGCAAGCACCGGGGACGAGCAGTACTTC
TRBV19,TRBD1,TRBJ1-1,.,CASRAGGQGINTEAFF,TGTGCCAGTAGAGCCGGGGGACAGGGGATCAACACTGAAGCTTTCTTT
TRBV5-8,.,TRBJ2-1,.,CASSLRGAYNEQFF,TGTGCCAGCAGCTTAAGGGGAGCTTACAATGAGCAGTTCTTC
TRBV10-3,.,TRBJ1-4,.,CAISDGLGLGGEKLFF,TGTGCCATCAGTGATGGTTTAGGGCTGGGGGGAGAAAAACTGTTTTTT
TRBV28,.,TRBJ1-1,once,CASSRKSKAGTEAFF,TGTGCCAGTAGTCGTAAATCTAAAGCGGGGACTGAAGCTTTCTTT
TRBV28,TRBD2,TRBJ2-1,.,CASSLWTSGGVEQFF,TGTGCCAGCAGTTTATGGACTAGCGGGGGAGTAGAGCAGTTCTTC
TRBV10-2,.,TRBJ2-7,.,CASSERGWDSSSYEQYF,TGCGCCAGCAGTGAGAGGGGGTGGGACTCGAGCTCCTACGAGCAGTACTTC
TRBV27,.,TRBJ2-7,.,CASRRGAGVSYEQYF,TGTGCCAGCAGGAGAGGTGCAGGGGTCTCCTACGAGCAGTACTTC
TRBV7-9,TRBD1,TRBJ2-1,.,CASSSATGGGTYNEQFF,TGTGCCAGCAGCTCTGCCACAGGGGGTGGGACCTACAATGAGCAGTTCTTC
TRBV9,.,TRBJ2-5,.,CASSPRGGSQETQYF,TGTGCCAGCAGCCCCCGTGGCGGGTCTCAAGAGACCCAGTACTTC
TRBV5-1,.,TRBJ1-5,.,CASRPIPGQPQHF,TGCGCCAGTAGACCCATTCCAGGTCAGCCCCAGCATTTT
TRBV7-9,.,TRBJ2-6,.,CASRLFGANVLTF,TGTGCCAGCAGGCTCTTTGGGGCCAACGTCCTGACTTTC
TRBV6-5,.,TRBJ1-1,.,CASSFGASRSNTEAFF,TGTGCCAGCAGTTTCGGAGCGAGCCGGTCAAACACTGAAGCTTTCTTT
TRBV28,.,TRBJ1-5,.,CASSSLQGVGHGNQPQHF,TGTGCCAGCAGTTCACTCCAGGGTGTTGGGCATGGCAATCAGCCCCAGCATTTT
TRBV6-5,.,TRBJ2-6,.,CASSYSSSGANVLTF,TGTGCCAGCAGTTACTCGAGCTCTGGGGCCAACGTCCTGACTTTC
TRBV6-5,.,TRBJ2-7,.,CASSYSFQGSYEQYF,TGTGCCAGCAGTTACTCGTTTCAGGGCTCCTACGAGCAGTACTTC
TRBV5-1,TRBD2,TRBJ2-3,.,CASSLEIAGGSTDTQYF,TGCGCCAGCAGCTTGGAAATAGCGGGAGGTAGCACAGATACGCAGTATTTT
TRBV7-9,.,TRBJ1-3,once,CASSRRPGIGNTIYF,TGTGCCAGCAGCCGGAGGCCAGGGATTGGAAACACCATATATTTT
TRBV27,.,TRBJ2-2,once,CASSLSPRPGSNGELFF,TGTGCCAGCAGTTTATCGCCTCGGCCGGGTTCTAACGGGGAGCTGTTTTTT
TRBV10-3,.,TRBJ2-1,.,CAITDRLNEQFF,TGTGCCATCACCGACAGGCTCAATGAGCAGTTCTTC
TRBV3-1/TRBV3-2,TRBD1,TRBJ1-5,few,CASSHWTGRGNQPQHF,TGTGCCAGCAGCCATTGGACAGGGCGAGGCAATCAGCCCCAGCATTTT
TRBV7-2,.,TRBJ2-1,.,CASSLKLGLNEQFF,TGTGCCAGCAGCTTAAAATTGGGTCTCAATGAGCAGTTCTTC
TRBV6-2/TRBV6-3,.,TRBJ2-1,.,CASSSAGGGHNEQFF,TGTGCCAGCAGTTCCGCCGGAGGAGGGCACAATGAGCAGTTCTTC
TRBV25-1,.,TRBJ1-1,.,CASSDGLWAFF,TGTGCCAGCAGTGACGGTTTGTGGGCTTTCTTT
TRBV28,TRBD1,TRBJ2-7,.,CASSLVIWTGSYEQYF,TGTGCCAGCAGTTTAGTAATTTGGACAGGGTCCTACGAGCAGTACTTC
TRBV19,.,TRBJ1-2,.,CASSTGVIPDYGYTF,TGTGCCAGTAGTACCGGCGTTATTCCGGACTATGGCTACACCTTC
TRBV29-1,.,TRBJ2-1,.,CSGGQTSSYNEQFF,TGCAGCGGAGGACAGACCAGCTCCTACAATGAGCAGTTCTTC
TRBV21-1,.,TRBJ2-7,medium-sized,CASSKTAYPSYEQYF,TGTGCCAGCAGCAAAACAGCCTACCCCTCCTACGAGCAGTACTTC
TRBV4-1,.,TRBJ1-2,.,CASSRSPGDYGYTF,TGCGCCAGCAGCCGGTCCCCCGGGGACTATGGCTACACCTTC
TRBV27,.,TRBJ1-3,.,CASSSPASSGNTIYF,TGTGCCAGCAGTTCCCCCGCGAGCTCTGGAAACACCATATATTTT
TRBV19,.,TRBJ1-5,once,CASSMVAGDVNNQPQHF,TGTGCCAGTAGTATGGTTGCAGGGGACGTTAACAATCAGCCCCAGCATTTT
TRBV7-8,.,TRBJ2-7,once,CASTPRSDGSGEQYF,TGTGCCAGCACCCCAAGGAGTGACGGATCGGGGGAGCAGTACTTC
TRBV19,.,TRBJ1-5,.,CASSPPPYEGTSNQPQHF,TGTGCCAGTAGTCCGCCACCGTATGAAGGTACGAGCAATCAGCCCCAGCATTTT